This note documents a single TCR beta chain sequence. Its antigen remains undetermined. Base qualities are not recorded, but no much larger clone differs from it by a single base. This sample was included in a study of blood T cell repertoires in COVID-19 (dated by TCRdb to about 2020). For the wider study: The collaborator samples originated in the United States, Italy and Spain and spanned the acute and convalescent phases of COVID-19. The material from the prospective study consisted of cDNA or gDNA derived from T cells, B-cell-depleted T cells, or PBMCs. Where available, HLA class I and class II types were obtained from metadata supplied by the sample provider rather than from assay-based typing. The sample metadata nearly always contained a de-identified subject ID, COVID-19 status, age in years and sex. Subjects who had been exposed to COVID-19, were actively infected with it, or had recovered from it provided the deeply sampled blood TCRbeta repertoires that made up the dataset. Samples were obtained from the ongoing ImmuneRACE study (first 160 participants) and from approximately 1,200 subjects provided by 6 global collaborators. The repertoires were released in a freely available public database intended as a resource for research on the immune response to SARS-CoV-2.

Measured from the cysteine to the phenylalanine, the CDR3 is 15 residues long. Only the CDR3 DNA stays, 45 bases, in frame from base 1. At the junction V is shortened by 1 base and J by 8 bases; bases outside the gene matches: 7. According to the germline V gene, CDR1 reads MGHDK and CDR2 reads SYGVNS. A second Seattle source provided samples from volunteer blood donors who had recovered from COVID-19. Each collaborating institution followed its own protocols to collect whole blood in K2EDTA tubes. Collaborator samples were shipped for TCRbeta analysis as frozen whole blood, isolated PBMCs, or DNA extracted from either sample type. Study-wide conclusions, independent of this receptor: How much clinical and demographic metadata was included differed by source and by participant, and the metadata was provided uncurated.

TCRbeta CDR3 regions were amplified from genomic DNA using the immunoSEQ Assay, a bias-controlled multiplex PCR. Concerning the study's data processing: Within the assay, amplification of reference gene primers was used to estimate how many nucleated cells each sample contained. To quantify the absolute abundance of each unique TCRbeta CDR3 rearrangement, sequence reads were collapsed and filtered. For each sample, productive Simpson clonality was calculated as the square root of Simpson's diversity index over productive rearrangements. As stored in TCRdb, this immuneACCESS dataset retains in-frame rearrangements with V and J assigned. A fraction of the clones does not appear; measured against another copy, unresolved V genes explain less than half of the discrepancy, and the remainder lacks a known reason. The DNA was the basis for D and trimming; V, J and clone size are from that table. In all, the sample holds some 230,000 clones, and about nine tenths of those were seen once. 2.2% of the sample belongs to the ten largest clones.

Recombination linked TRBV25-1 to TRBJ2-1, with 8 central nucleotides matching TRBD2. What was sequenced was peripheral blood. The sequence came from a man aged 25 to 40 who had recovered from COVID-19. This receptor carries the CDR3 CASSEFGTRAYEQFF. DNA sequence: TGTGCCAGCAGTGAATTCGGGACTAGGGCATATGAGCAGTTCTTC. With the portions outside the CDR3 filled from the reference TRBV25-1 and TRBJ2-1 genes, the complete variable region becomes EADIYQTPRYLVIGTGKKITLECSQTMGHDKMYWYQQDPGMELHLIHYSYGVNSTEKGDLSSESTVSRIRTEHFPLTLESARPSHTSQYLCASSEFGTRAYEQFFGPGTRLTVL.